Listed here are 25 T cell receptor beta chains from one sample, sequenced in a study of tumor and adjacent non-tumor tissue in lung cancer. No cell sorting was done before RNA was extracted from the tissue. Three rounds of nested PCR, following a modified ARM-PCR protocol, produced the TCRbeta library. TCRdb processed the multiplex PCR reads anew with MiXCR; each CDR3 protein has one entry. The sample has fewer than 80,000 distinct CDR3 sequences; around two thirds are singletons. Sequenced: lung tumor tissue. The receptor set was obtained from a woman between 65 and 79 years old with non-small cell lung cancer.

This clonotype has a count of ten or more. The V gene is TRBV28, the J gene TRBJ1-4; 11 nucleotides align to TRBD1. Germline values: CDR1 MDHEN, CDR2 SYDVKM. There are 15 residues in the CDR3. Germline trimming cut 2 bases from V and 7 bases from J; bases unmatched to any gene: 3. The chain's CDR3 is CASSLVGTGGEKLFF. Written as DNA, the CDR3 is TGTGCCAGCAGTTTAGTTGGGACAGGGGGTGAAAAACTGTTTTTT.

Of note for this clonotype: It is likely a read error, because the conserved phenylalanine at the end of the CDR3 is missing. The CDR3 nucleotides read TGCGCCAGCAGTACCTCGGGGACCCAAGGCCGAGAGACCCAGTACCTC. It yields the protein CASSTSGTQGRETQYL. The V and J genes are TRBV4-1 and TRBJ2-5, with D perhaps assigned TRBD1 or TRBD2 (5 bases each). Germline assignment: CDR1 MGHRA and CDR2 YSYEKL. V lost 6 bases to trimming and J lost 4 bases, with 21 bases between them. The CDR3 consists of 16 residues.

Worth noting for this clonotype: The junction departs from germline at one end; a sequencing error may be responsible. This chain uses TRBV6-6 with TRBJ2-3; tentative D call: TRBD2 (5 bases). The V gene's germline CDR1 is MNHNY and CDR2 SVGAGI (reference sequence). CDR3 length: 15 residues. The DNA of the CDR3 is TGTACCAGCAGAAAAAAGCAGGCTAGCACAGATACGCACTATTTT. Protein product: CTSRKKQASTDTHYF.

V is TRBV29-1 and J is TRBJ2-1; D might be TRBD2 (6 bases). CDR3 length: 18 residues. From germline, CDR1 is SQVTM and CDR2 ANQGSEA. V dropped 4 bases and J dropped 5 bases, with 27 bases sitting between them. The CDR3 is CSVAPIHTSRNSHNEQFF. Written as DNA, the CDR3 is TGCAGCGTTGCCCCCATCCACACTAGCAGGAATAGTCACAATGAGCAGTTCTTC.

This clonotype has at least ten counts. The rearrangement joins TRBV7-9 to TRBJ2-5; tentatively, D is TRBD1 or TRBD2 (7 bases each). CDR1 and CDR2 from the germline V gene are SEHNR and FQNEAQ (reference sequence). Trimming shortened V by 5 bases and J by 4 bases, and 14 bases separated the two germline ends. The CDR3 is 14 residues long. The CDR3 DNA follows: TGTGCCAGCAGCGAAAGCGGGGACAGAGAGACCCAGTACTTC. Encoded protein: CASSESGDRETQYF.

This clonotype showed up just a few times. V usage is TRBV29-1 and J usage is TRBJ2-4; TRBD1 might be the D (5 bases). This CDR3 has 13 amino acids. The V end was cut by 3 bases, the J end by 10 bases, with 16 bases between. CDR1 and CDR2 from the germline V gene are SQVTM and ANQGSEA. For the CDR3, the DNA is TGCAGCGTTGAGGAAACGCCTAGGGGTATTCAGTACTTC. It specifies CSVEETPRGIQYF.

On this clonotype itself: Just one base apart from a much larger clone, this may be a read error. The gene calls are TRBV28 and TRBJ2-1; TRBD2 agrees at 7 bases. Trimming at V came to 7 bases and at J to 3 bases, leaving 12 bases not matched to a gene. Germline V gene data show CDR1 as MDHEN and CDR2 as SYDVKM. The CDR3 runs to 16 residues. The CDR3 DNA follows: TGTGCCAGCATCAGCGGGACCCCGTCCCTCTACAATGAGCAGTTCTTC. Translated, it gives CASISGTPSLYNEQFF. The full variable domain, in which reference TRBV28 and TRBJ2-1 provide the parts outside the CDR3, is DVKVTQSSRYLVKRTGEKVFLECVQDMDHENMFWYRQDPGLGLRLIYFSYDVKMKEKGDIPEGYSVSREKKERFSLILESASTNQTSMYLCASISGTPSLYNEQFFGPGTRLTVL.

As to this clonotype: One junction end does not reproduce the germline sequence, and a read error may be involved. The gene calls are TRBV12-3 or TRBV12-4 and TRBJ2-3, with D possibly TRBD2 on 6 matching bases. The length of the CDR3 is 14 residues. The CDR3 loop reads CTSSMWTISDTQYF. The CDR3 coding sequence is TGTACCAGCAGCATGTGGACTATTTCAGATACGCAGTATTTC.

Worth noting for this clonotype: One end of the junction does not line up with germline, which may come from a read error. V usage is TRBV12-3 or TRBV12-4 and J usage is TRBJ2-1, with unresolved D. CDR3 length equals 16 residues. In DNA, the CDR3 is TGTGCCTGTAGTCTCCGTGGCTGGAGCGATTACAATGAACAGTTCTTC. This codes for CACSLRGWSDYNEQFF.

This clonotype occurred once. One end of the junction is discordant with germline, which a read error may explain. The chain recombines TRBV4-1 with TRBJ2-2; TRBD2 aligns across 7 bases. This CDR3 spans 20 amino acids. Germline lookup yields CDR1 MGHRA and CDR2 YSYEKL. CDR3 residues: CASSQEGSGMGVGNTGELFF. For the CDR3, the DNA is TGCGCCAGCAGTCAAGAGGGCAGCGGGATGGGTGTAGGGAACACCGGGGAGCTGTTTTTT.

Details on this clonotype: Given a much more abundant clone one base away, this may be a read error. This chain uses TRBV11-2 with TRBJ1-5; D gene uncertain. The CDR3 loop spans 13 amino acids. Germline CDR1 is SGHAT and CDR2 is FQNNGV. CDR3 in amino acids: CTSSETGDQPQHF. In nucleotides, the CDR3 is TGTACCAGCAGCGAGACGGGTGATCAGCCCCAGCATTTT.

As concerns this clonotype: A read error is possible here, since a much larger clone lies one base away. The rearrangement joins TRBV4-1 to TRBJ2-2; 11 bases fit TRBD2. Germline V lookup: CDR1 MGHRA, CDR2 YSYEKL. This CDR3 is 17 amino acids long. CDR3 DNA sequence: TGCGCCGGCAGCCAATCGGTGACTAGCGGGATCTCGGGGGAGCTGTTTTTT. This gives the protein CAGSQSVTSGISGELFF.

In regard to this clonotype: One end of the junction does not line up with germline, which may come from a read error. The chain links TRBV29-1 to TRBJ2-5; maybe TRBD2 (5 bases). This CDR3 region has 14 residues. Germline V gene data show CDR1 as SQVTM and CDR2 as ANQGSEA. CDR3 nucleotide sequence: TGCAGCGTTGGTCGGGCTTCAGGAAGGGAGATCCAGCACTTC. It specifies CSVGRASGREIQHF.

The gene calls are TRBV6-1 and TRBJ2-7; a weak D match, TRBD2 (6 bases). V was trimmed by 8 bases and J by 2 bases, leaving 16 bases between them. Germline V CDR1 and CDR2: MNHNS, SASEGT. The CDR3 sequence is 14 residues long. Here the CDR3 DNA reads TGTGCCAGCTGGGGGTATTTAGCGGCCTACGAGCAGTACTTC. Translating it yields CASWGYLAAYEQYF.

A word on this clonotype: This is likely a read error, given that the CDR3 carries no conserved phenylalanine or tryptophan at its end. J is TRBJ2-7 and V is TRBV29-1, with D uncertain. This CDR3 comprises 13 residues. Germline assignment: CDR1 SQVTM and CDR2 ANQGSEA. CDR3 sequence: CSVEIKSSFEQYY. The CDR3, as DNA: TGCAGCGTTGAAATCAAGAGCTCCTTCGAGCAGTACTAC.

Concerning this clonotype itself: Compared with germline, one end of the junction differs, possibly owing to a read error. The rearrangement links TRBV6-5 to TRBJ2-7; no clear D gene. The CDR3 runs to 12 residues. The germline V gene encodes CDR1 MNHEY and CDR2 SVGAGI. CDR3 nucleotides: TGTGCCAGCAGTTACTCGGTGCGCGAGCAGTATTTC. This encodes CASSYSVREQYF.

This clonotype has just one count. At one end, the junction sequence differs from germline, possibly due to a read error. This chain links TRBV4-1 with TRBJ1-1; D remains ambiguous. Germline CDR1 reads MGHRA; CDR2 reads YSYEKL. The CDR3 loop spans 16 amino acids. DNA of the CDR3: TGCACCAGCAGCCAACACCCTAAACATGAGTACACTGAAGCTTTCTTT. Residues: CTSSQHPKHEYTEAFF.

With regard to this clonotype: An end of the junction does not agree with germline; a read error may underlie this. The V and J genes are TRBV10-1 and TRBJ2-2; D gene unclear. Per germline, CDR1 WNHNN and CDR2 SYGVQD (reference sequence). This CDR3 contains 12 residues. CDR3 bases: TGCGCCATCAGTGAGTCGACCGTGGAGCTGTTTTTT. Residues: CAISESTVELFF.

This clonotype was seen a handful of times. The CDR3: CASSKRDRGGAKNIQYF. The DNA of the CDR3 is TGTGCCAGCAGCAAACGGGACAGGGGGGGTGCCAAAAACATTCAGTACTTC. The V call is TRBV21-1, the J call TRBJ2-4; TRBD1 is the table's D call, not checked against the DNA. TRBV21-1 is marked as a pseudogene. There are 17 residues in the CDR3.

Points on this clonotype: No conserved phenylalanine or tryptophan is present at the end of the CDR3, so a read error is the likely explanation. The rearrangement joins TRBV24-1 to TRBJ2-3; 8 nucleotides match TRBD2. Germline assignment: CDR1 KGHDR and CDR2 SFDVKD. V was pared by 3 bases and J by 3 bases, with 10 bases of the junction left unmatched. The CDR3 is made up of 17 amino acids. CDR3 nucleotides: TGTGCCACCAGTGATCCTGCGGGGGGCAGGTGGACAGATACGCAGTATTCT. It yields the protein CATSDPAGGRWTDTQYS.

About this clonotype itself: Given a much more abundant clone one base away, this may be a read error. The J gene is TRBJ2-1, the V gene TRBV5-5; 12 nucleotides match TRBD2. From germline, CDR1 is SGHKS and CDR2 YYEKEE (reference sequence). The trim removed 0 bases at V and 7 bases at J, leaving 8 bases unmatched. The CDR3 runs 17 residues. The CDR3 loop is CASSLGVTSGRKNEQFF. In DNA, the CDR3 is TGTGCCAGCAGCTTGGGGGTGACTAGCGGGAGAAAGAATGAGCAGTTCTTC.

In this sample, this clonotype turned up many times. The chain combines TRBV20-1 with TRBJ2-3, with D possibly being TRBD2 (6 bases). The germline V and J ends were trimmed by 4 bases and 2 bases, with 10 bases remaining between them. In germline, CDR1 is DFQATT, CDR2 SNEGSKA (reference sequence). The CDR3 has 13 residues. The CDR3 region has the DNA TGCAGTGCTACCGGGGGATTCACAGATACGCAGTATTTT. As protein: CSATGGFTDTQYF.

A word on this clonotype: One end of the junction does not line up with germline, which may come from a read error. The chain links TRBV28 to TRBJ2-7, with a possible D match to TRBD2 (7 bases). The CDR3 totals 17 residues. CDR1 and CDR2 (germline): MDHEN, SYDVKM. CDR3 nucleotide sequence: TGTGACAGCAGTGCCCCTAGGGGGAGGGCCCTTTTGACCGAGCAATACTTC. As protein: CDSSAPRGRALLTEQYF.

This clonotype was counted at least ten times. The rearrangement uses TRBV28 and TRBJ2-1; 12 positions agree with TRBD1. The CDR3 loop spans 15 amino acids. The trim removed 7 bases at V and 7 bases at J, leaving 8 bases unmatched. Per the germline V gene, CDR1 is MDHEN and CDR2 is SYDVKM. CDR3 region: CASTQGQGAFNEQFF. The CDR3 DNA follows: TGTGCCAGCACCCAGGGACAGGGGGCTTTTAATGAGCAGTTCTTC. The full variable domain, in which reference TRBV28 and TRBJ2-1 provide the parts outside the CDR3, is DVKVTQSSRYLVKRTGEKVFLECVQDMDHENMFWYRQDPGLGLRLIYFSYDVKMKEKGDIPEGYSVSREKKERFSLILESASTNQTSMYLCASTQGQGAFNEQFFGPGTRLTVL.

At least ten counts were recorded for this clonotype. In nucleotides, the CDR3 is TGTGCCAGCATCTCTCGGGGAGGTACCGGGGAGCTGTTTTTT. This sequence encodes CASISRGGTGELFF. The chain uses TRBV6-5 and TRBJ2-2, with D maybe TRBD2 (6 bases). This CDR3 region has 14 residues. V was clipped by 7 bases and J by 5 bases, with 14 bases between them. Germline CDR1 MNHEY, CDR2 SVGAGI.